This entry lists 26 T cell receptor beta chains sequenced from one sample in a study of blood T cell repertoires in COVID-19. The repertoire was sequenced with immunoSEQ multiplex PCR; TCRdb's copy has only in-frame clones and lacks some. The repertoire holds 250,000 to 400,000 clones, approximately 89% seen once, with approximately 5.3% in the top ten. The sample consisted of PBMCs or T cells enriched from blood (not recorded which). These receptors came from a woman younger than 45 who had recovered from COVID-19.

This CDR3 reads CASSFQGGSSYEQYF. The CDR3, as DNA: TGTGCCAGTAGTTTCCAGGGGGGATCCTCCTACGAGCAGTACTTC. This sequence joins TRBV19 and TRBJ2-7; TRBD1 might be the D (7 bases). Looked up from germline, CDR1 is LNHDA and CDR2 is SQIVND (reference sequence). V dropped 5 bases and J dropped 0 bases, with 14 bases sitting between them. This CDR3 spans 15 amino acids.

The rearrangement joins TRBV4-3 to TRBJ2-3, with 10 bases lining up with TRBD1. The V and J ends lost 0 bases and 0 bases, in that order; junction bases with no gene match: 12. CDR1 LGHNA and CDR2 YSLEER come from the germline V gene. The CDR3 is 20 residues long. The CDR3 region has the DNA TGCGCCAGCAGCCAAGATCGACGGACAGGGGGGGCCTCTAGCACAGATACGCAGTATTTT. Translation gives CASSQDRRTGGASSTDTQYF.

This clone was counted a single time. V is TRBV5-4 and J is TRBJ1-1, with D unclear. The CDR3 consists of 12 residues. The germline gives CDR1 SGHNT, CDR2 YYREEE (reference sequence). V lost 4 bases and J 6 bases, leaving 10 bases between the germline ends. The CDR3 DNA follows: TGTGCCAGCAGCCTGACCGGGGCTGAAGCTTTCTTT. Its protein product is CASSLTGAEAFF.

This sequence joins TRBV6-4 and TRBJ2-1; TRBD2 aligns across 11 bases. From germline, CDR1 is MRHNA and CDR2 SNTAGT. This CDR3 is 14 amino acids long. The trim removed 3 bases at V and 9 bases at J, leaving 4 bases unmatched. The CDR3 DNA sequence: TGTGCCAGCAGTGAGCTAGCGGGGGGAGGTGAGCAGTTCTTC. It codes for CASSELAGGGEQFF.

The rearrangement joins TRBV7-8 to TRBJ1-2; perhaps TRBD1 as D (6 bases). The V end was cut by 1 base, the J end by 7 bases, with 13 bases between. This CDR3 has 14 amino acids. The germline CDR1 and CDR2 sequences are SGHVS and FQNEAQ. The CDR3 sequence is CASSLVEGGAGYTF. Written as DNA, the CDR3 is TGTGCCAGCAGCTTAGTAGAAGGGGGGGCTGGCTACACCTTC.

This sequence joins TRBV19 and TRBJ2-1; a weak D match, TRBD1 (5 bases). Germline CDR1 LNHDA, CDR2 SQIVND (reference sequence). V lost 7 bases, J lost 6 bases, and 13 bases lay in between. This CDR3 is 13 amino acids long. CDR3 in DNA: TGTGCCAGTAAATATCAGGGTGGCAATGAGCAGTTCTTC. Protein product: CASKYQGGNEQFF.

The chain uses TRBV18 and TRBJ1-1; 7 nucleotides match TRBD1. The CDR3 runs 13 residues. From germline, CDR1 is KGHSH and CDR2 LQKENI. V gave up 2 bases and J gave up 3 bases; unmatched junction bases: 0. This CDR3 reads CASSPDRDTEAFF. CDR3 nucleotides: TGTGCCAGCTCACCAGACAGGGACACTGAAGCTTTCTTT.

This chain links TRBV2 with TRBJ1-5, with D possibly matching TRBD1 (6 bases). Trimming left V 3 bases short and J 0 bases short, with 12 bases between. Germline CDR1 reads SNHLY; CDR2 reads FYNNEI. The CDR3 is 16 residues long. Written as DNA, the CDR3 is TGTGCCAGCAGTGACCAGGACAGTTATAGCAATCAGCCCCAGCATTTT. Its translation: CASSDQDSYSNQPQHF.

The chain combines TRBV6-4 with TRBJ1-2, with TRBD1 matching 12 bases. This CDR3 region has 16 residues. Germline V gene data show CDR1 as MRHNA and CDR2 as SNTAGT. V dropped 2 bases and J dropped 5; count of bases not matched to a gene: 6. CDR3 nucleotides: TGTGCCAGCAGTGACGAGGGGACAGGGGGCCTATATGGCTACACCTTC. It is translated as CASSDEGTGGLYGYTF.

The V and J genes are TRBV5-4 and TRBJ1-2, with 7 bases aligning to TRBD1. V lost 2 bases and J lost 3; bases outside the gene matches: 4. The length of the CDR3 is 14 residues. In germline, CDR1 is SGHNT, CDR2 YYREEE (reference sequence). The CDR3 here is CASSFPGQYYGYTF. The CDR3 DNA follows: TGTGCCAGCAGCTTTCCGGGACAGTACTATGGCTACACCTTC.

V usage is TRBV29-1 and J usage is TRBJ2-2, with D perhaps matching TRBD1 (5 bases). V lost 7 bases and J 4 bases, leaving 16 bases between the germline ends. The germline gives CDR1 SQVTM, CDR2 ANQGSEA. The CDR3 has 14 residues. The CDR3 coding sequence is TGCAGCGCCGTCCAGGGATCGAGCACCGGGGAGCTGTTTTTT. Protein sequence: CSAVQGSSTGELFF.

This chain joins TRBV29-1 and TRBJ2-5; tentatively, D is TRBD2 (6 bases). There are 14 residues in the CDR3. V was trimmed by 2 bases and J by 2 bases, leaving 12 bases between them. The V gene's germline CDR1 is SQVTM and CDR2 ANQGSEA. CDR3 residues: CSVESEGPQETQYF. CDR3 sequence (DNA): TGCAGCGTTGAATCGGAGGGGCCGCAAGAGACCCAGTACTTC.

The J gene is TRBJ1-3, the V gene TRBV7-2; no reliable D call. Germline values: CDR1 SGHTA, CDR2 FQGNSA. V lost 4 bases to trimming and J lost 2 bases, with 9 bases between them. The CDR3 consists of 14 residues. The CDR3 region has the DNA TGTGCCAGCAGCTCTCGGGAAGCTGGAAACACCATATATTTT. Protein product: CASSSREAGNTIYF.

The chain recombines TRBV19 with TRBJ1-2; 9 nucleotides match TRBD1. Germline-derived CDR1 and CDR2 are LNHDA and SQIVND (reference sequence). With V trimmed by 4 bases and J by 7 bases, 16 bases remained unmatched. This CDR3 has 17 residues. The CDR3 DNA follows: TGTGCCAGTAGTACCACAGGGGGCGCCCCCTCGACAGCTGGCTACACCTTC. Protein product: CASSTTGGAPSTAGYTF.

The count of this clone is one. This sequence joins TRBV6-5 and TRBJ2-7; 14 nucleotides align to TRBD2. There are 14 residues in the CDR3. Trimming removed 6 bases from V and 6 bases from J; junction bases left unmatched: 4. Germline V CDR1 and CDR2: MNHEY, SVGAGI. The CDR3 nucleotides read TGTGCCAGCAGCGGACTAGCGGGGGGCGGCGAGCAGTACTTC. Translation gives CASSGLAGGGEQYF.

The chain joins TRBV9 to TRBJ2-7; 7 bases map to TRBD1. Germline V CDR1 and CDR2: SGDLS, YYNGEE. V shed 3 bases, J shed 3 bases, and the junction held 6 bases outside the gene matches. This CDR3 is built from 14 residues. CDR3 loop: CASSAATGRYEQYF. The CDR3 DNA reads TGTGCCAGCAGCGCCGCGACAGGGCGCTACGAGCAGTACTTC.

The genes are TRBV28 and TRBJ1-6, with D possibly being TRBD1 (6 bases). Trimming shortened V by 4 bases and J by 0 bases, and 10 bases separated the two germline ends. From germline, CDR1 is MDHEN and CDR2 SYDVKM. The CDR3 extends over 16 amino acids. The CDR3 DNA is TGTGCCAGCAGTTCAGGACAGAGCTCCTATAATTCACCCCTCCACTTT. Protein sequence: CASSSGQSSYNSPLHF.

V is TRBV9 and J is TRBJ2-7; no clear D. This CDR3 has 12 residues. Trimming cost V 0 bases and J 7 bases, with 8 bases left between them. Germline V gene data show CDR1 as SGDLS and CDR2 as YYNGEE. CDR3 in DNA: TGTGCCAGCAGCGTAGCTGAGGAGGAGCAGTACTTC. Translation gives CASSVAEEEQYF.

This clone was seen only once. The chain carries TRBV5-1 and TRBJ2-3; 9 nucleotides match TRBD1. The CDR3 extends over 16 amino acids. Germline V gene lookup returns CDR1 SGHRS and CDR2 YFSETQ. Germline trimming cut 4 bases from V and 0 bases from J; bases unmatched to any gene: 6. CDR3 amino acids: CASSGGTGLSTDTQYF. The DNA for the CDR3 is TGCGCCAGCAGCGGGGGGACAGGGCTGAGCACAGATACGCAGTATTTT.

This chain links TRBV4-1 with TRBJ2-5, with a tentative D call TRBD2 (5 bases). The V gene lost 0 bases and the J gene lost 3 bases, with 20 bases spanning the gap. The CDR3 is 18 amino acids. The germline CDR1 and CDR2 sequences are MGHRA and YSYEKL. DNA of the CDR3: TGCGCCAGCAGCCAAGAACCCGGAGGCGGGCAGAGAGAAGAGACCCAGTACTTC. This gives the protein CASSQEPGGGQREETQYF.

V usage is TRBV2 and J usage is TRBJ1-4; D gene uncertain. The V end was cut by 2 bases, the J end by 8 bases, with 18 bases between. CDR1 is SNHLY and CDR2 is FYNNEI in the germline V gene. The CDR3 runs 16 residues. CDR3 DNA sequence: TGTGCCAGCAGTGAAAATAGGTACAGCGGCGGGGAAAAACTGTTTTTT. Encoded protein: CASSENRYSGGEKLFF.

V gene TRBV6-5 combines with J gene TRBJ1-2, with TRBD1 matching over 7 bases. CDR1 and CDR2 from the germline V gene are MNHEY and SVGAGI. This CDR3 region has 13 residues. V trimming: 2 bases; J trimming: 6 bases; junction bases outside the gene matches: 3. CDR3 sequence (DNA): TGTGCCAGCAGTTACCAGGGGGGTAATGGCTACACCTTC. It encodes CASSYQGGNGYTF.

The J gene is TRBJ1-6, the V gene TRBV25-1, with 11 bases fitting TRBD1. The junction had 5 bases not matched to a gene; V was cut back by 4 bases and J by 9 bases. The CDR3 extends over 15 amino acids. CDR1 MGHDK and CDR2 SYGVNS come from the germline V gene. The DNA for the CDR3 is TGTGCCAGCAGTGGTGGACAGGGGGCAGCTTCACCCCTCCACTTT. This codes for CASSGGQGAASPLHF.

Concerning this clone itself: Different DNA sequences within this sample yield the same CDR3. The chain is built from TRBV29-1 and TRBJ2-7, with 8 bases identical to TRBD1. The germline CDR1 and CDR2 sequences are SQVTM and ANQGSEA. Losses at the gene ends were 4 bases for V and 2 bases for J; bases not matched to a gene: 4. The CDR3 is 13 amino acids. The DNA for the CDR3 is TGCAGCGTTGCCGGACAGGGAGCCTACGAGCAGTACTTC. Amino acids: CSVAGQGAYEQYF.

The gene calls are TRBV24-1 and TRBJ1-2; no definite D call. Germline CDR1 and CDR2: KGHDR and SFDVKD. The CDR3 is 14 residues long. The V and J ends lost 1 base and 6 bases respectively, with 11 bases between them. CDR3: CATSDFTRLHGYTF. The CDR3 DNA sequence: TGTGCCACCAGTGATTTTACCAGGCTCCATGGCTACACCTTC.

This CDR3 is CAISELLTGGVNTEAFF. The CDR3 DNA reads TGTGCCATCAGTGAGTTGTTGACAGGGGGCGTGAACACTGAAGCTTTCTTT. This rearrangement joins TRBV10-3 to TRBJ1-1; 10 nucleotides align to TRBD1. Germline CDR1 reads ENHRY; CDR2 reads SYGVKD. Trimming cost V 1 base and J 0 bases; bases outside gene matches: 5. CDR3 length: 17 residues.